This T cell receptor beta chain is drawn from a study of technical replicates of blood from four donors. Some clones are missing from TCRdb's copy, which holds only in-frame ones; the method was immunoSEQ multiplex PCR. The sample yields about 73,000 clones, 90% seen once. The CDR3 length is 12 residues. From germline, CDR1 is SGHDT and CDR2 YYEEEE. The ends lost 9 bases at V and 15 bases at J; junction bases unmatched: 10. This receptor was identified in a human donor in good health. Some clones in this sample may be carry-over from other donors' samples. Sequencing used PBMCs. V gene TRBV5-6 combines with J gene TRBJ2-1; 12 bases line up with TRBD2. CDR3 bases: TGTGCCAACACGGGACTAGCGGGCCGATGGTTCTTC. Protein sequence: CANTGLAGRWFF.